Shown below are 19 T cell receptor beta chains from a single sample sequenced in a study of cytomegalovirus exposure and HLA in healthy donors. Primers: 60 Vbeta forward and 13 Jbeta reverse. Profiling relied on immunoSEQ multiplex PCR, and the TCRdb table lists in-frame clones only, not all of them. Among roughly 100,000 clones listed, roughly 82% were seen once. Sequenced: PBMCs. These receptors were collected from a male donor in good health and CMV-seropositive.

The rearrangement uses TRBV27 and TRBJ1-1; D not resolved. The CDR3 contains 13 residues. Germline-derived CDR1 and CDR2 are MNHEY and SMNVEV (reference sequence). V was cut by 3 bases and J by 2 bases, with 7 bases left in between. CDR3 region: CASSFTSNTEAFF. For the CDR3, the DNA is TGTGCCAGCAGTTTCACGAGCAACACTGAAGCTTTCTTT.

V gene TRBV4-1 combines with J gene TRBJ2-1, with 7 nucleotides matching TRBD2. The germline gives CDR1 MGHRA, CDR2 YSYEKL. V dropped 1 base and J dropped 15; count of bases not matched to a gene: 15. The CDR3 loop spans 15 amino acids. The CDR3 DNA is TGCGCCAGCAGCCAAGCGTATCGGGGGAGGGATAATTTGTTCTTC. Its translation is CASSQAYRGRDNLFF.

V and J are TRBV9 and TRBJ2-7; no reliable D call. This CDR3 is 14 amino acids long. The V end was cut by 0 bases, the J end by 1 base, with 8 bases between. Germline V gives CDR1 SGDLS, CDR2 YYNGEE. The CDR3 DNA sequence: TGTGCCAGCAGCGTAGGGGCAGGATCCTACGAGCAGTACTTC. This codes for CASSVGAGSYEQYF.

This clone was seen just once. The chain combines TRBV30 with TRBJ1-1; a possible D gene is TRBD1 (6 bases). The germline CDR1 and CDR2 sequences are GTSNPN and SVGIG (reference sequence). The CDR3 sequence is 13 residues long. Trimming shortened V by 4 bases and J by 2 bases, and 11 bases separated the two germline ends. CDR3 sequence reads: CAWIGQPNTEAFF. CDR3 DNA sequence: TGTGCCTGGATAGGACAGCCAAACACTGAAGCTTTCTTT. Combining the CDR3 with reference TRBV30 and TRBJ1-1 gives the whole variable domain SQTIHQWPATLVQPVGSPLSLECTVEGTSNPNLYWYRQAAGRGLQLLFYSVGIGQISSEVPQNLSASRPQDRQFILSSKKLLLSDSGFYLCAWIGQPNTEAFFGQGTRLTVV.

The J gene is TRBJ1-5, the V gene TRBV18; TRBD1 aligns across 9 bases. This CDR3 comprises 16 residues. Germline trimming cut 3 bases from V and 0 bases from J; bases unmatched to any gene: 3. From germline, CDR1 is KGHSH and CDR2 LQKENI. CDR3 coding DNA: TGTGCCAGCTCACCCGGGACAGGGAATAGCAATCAGCCCCAGCATTTT. Residues: CASSPGTGNSNQPQHF.

V gene TRBV28 combines with J gene TRBJ1-3; D is unclear. The CDR3 contains 13 residues. Trimming removed 4 bases at V and 4 bases at J, with 8 bases between. Germline CDR1 is MDHEN and CDR2 is SYDVKM. CDR3 loop: CASSSYKGNTIYF. For the CDR3, the DNA is TGTGCCAGCAGTTCCTATAAGGGAAACACCATATATTTT.

A note on this clone: The same CDR3 arises from other DNA sequences in this sample as well. This chain links TRBV5-1 with TRBJ1-5; D possibly corresponds to TRBD1 (6 bases). CDR1 and CDR2 (germline): SGHRS, YFSETQ. The CDR3 has 14 residues. Trimming stripped 0 bases from V and 2 bases from J, with 6 bases between. This CDR3 is CASSLEGGNQPQHF. The CDR3 nucleotides are TGCGCCAGCAGCTTGGAGGGGGGCAATCAGCCCCAGCATTTT.

V gene TRBV4-3 combines with J gene TRBJ2-1; 9 nucleotides align to TRBD1. CDR3 length: 15 amino acids. CDR1 is LGHNA and CDR2 is YSLEER in the germline V gene. The V and J ends lost 3 bases and 6 bases, in that order; junction bases with no gene match: 6. DNA for the CDR3: TGCGCCAGCAGCCAGGGACAGGGAAAGGCCAATGAGCAGTTCTTC. Its translation: CASSQGQGKANEQFF.

The V and J genes are TRBV5-4 and TRBJ2-5; 12 nucleotides agree with TRBD2. The CDR3 totals 18 residues. Germline assignment: CDR1 SGHNT and CDR2 YYREEE (reference sequence). With 5 bases clipped from V and 4 bases from J, the junction kept 15 bases outside the gene matches. As DNA, the CDR3 is TGTGCCAGCAGTCGAAACGGGGCTAGCGGGGGGGCCCGAGAGACCCAGTACTTC. This gives the protein CASSRNGASGGARETQYF.

J is TRBJ1-2 and V is TRBV18; a possible D gene is TRBD1 (6 bases). Looked up from germline, CDR1 is KGHSH and CDR2 is LQKENI. The V end was cut by 2 bases, the J end by 6 bases, with 13 bases between. There are 14 residues in the CDR3. CDR3 sequence reads: CASSPSSAGDGYTF. In DNA, the CDR3 is TGTGCCAGCTCACCAAGTTCAGCAGGGGATGGCTACACCTTC. Together with reference TRBV18 and TRBJ1-2, the CDR3 gives the full variable domain: NAGVMQNPRHLVRRRGQEARLRCSPMKGHSHVYWYRQLPEEGLKFMVYLQKENIIDESGMPKERFSAEFPKEGPSILRIQQVVRGDSAAYFCASSPSSAGDGYTFGSGTRLTVV.

The chain uses TRBV9 and TRBJ1-1, with 7 bases identical to TRBD1. Germline V lookup: CDR1 SGDLS, CDR2 YYNGEE. This CDR3 is 14 amino acids long. Germline trimming cut 0 bases from V and 8 bases from J; bases unmatched to any gene: 7. The CDR3 sequence is CASSVGVGGGEAFF. CDR3 coding DNA: TGTGCCAGCAGCGTAGGGGTAGGGGGCGGGGAAGCTTTCTTT. The variable domain in full, with the rest retrieved from reference TRBV9 and TRBJ1-1, is DSGVTQTPKHLITATGQRVTLRCSPRSGDLSVYWYQQSLDQGLQFLIQYYNGEERAKGNILERFSAQQFPDLHSELNLSSLELGDSALYFCASSVGVGGGEAFFGQGTRLTVV.

The chain recombines TRBV28 with TRBJ1-1; 12 nucleotides line up with TRBD1. Germline V lookup: CDR1 MDHEN, CDR2 SYDVKM. CDR3 size: 16 residues. The ends lost 8 bases at V and 5 bases at J; junction bases unmatched: 12. CDR3 in DNA: TGTGCCAGCCCGCCGGGACAGGGGGCTCTGCGTACTGAAGCTTTCTTT. Residues: CASPPGQGALRTEAFF.

In this sample, this clone turned up a few times. The CDR3 spells CASSPASGGKDTQYF. The CDR3 DNA reads as TGTGCCAGCAGCCCAGCTAGCGGGGGTAAGGATACGCAGTATTTT. The chain has TRBV5-4 and TRBJ2-3; 10 positions match TRBD2. Germline V gene sequence: CDR1 SGHNT, CDR2 YYREEE (reference sequence). The trim removed 4 bases at V and 6 bases at J, leaving 8 bases unmatched. The CDR3 contains 15 residues.

The J gene is TRBJ2-7, the V gene TRBV7-9; 7 bases fit TRBD2. Trimming at V came to 4 bases and at J to 2 bases, leaving 5 bases not matched to a gene. The germline gives CDR1 SEHNR, CDR2 FQNEAQ (reference sequence). The CDR3 runs 14 residues. CDR3 nucleotides: TGTGCCAGCAGCTGGGACGGGAGGACCTACGAGCAGTACTTC. It codes for CASSWDGRTYEQYF.

The chain uses TRBV30 and TRBJ1-2; D ambiguous. CDR1 GTSNPN and CDR2 SVGIG come from the germline V gene (reference sequence). The length of the CDR3 is 12 residues. The germline V and J ends were trimmed by 2 bases and 4 bases, with 8 bases remaining between them. The CDR3 DNA is TGTGCCTGGAGTTTCCGGGGCTATGGCTACACCTTC. Protein sequence: CAWSFRGYGYTF.

The chain couples TRBV6-5 to TRBJ2-5; maybe TRBD2 (7 bases). The CDR3 contains 15 residues. Germline V gene data show CDR1 as MNHEY and CDR2 as SVGAGI. The ends were cut back, 5 bases at V and 4 bases at J, with 17 bases in the middle. CDR3 amino acids: CASSSPGGLGETQYF. The CDR3 DNA reads as TGTGCCAGCAGTAGCCCGGGGGGCCTTGGAGAGACCCAGTACTTC.

The rearrangement uses TRBV5-6 and TRBJ2-6; D possibly corresponds to TRBD1 (5 bases). In germline, CDR1 is SGHDT, CDR2 YYEEEE. The CDR3 is 14 residues long. Trimming took off 1 base at V and 11 bases at J, with 13 bases between the two ends. The CDR3 DNA reads as TGTGCCAGCAGCTTGTTGAGGCAGGGTTACGTCCTGACTTTC. This sequence encodes CASSLLRQGYVLTF.

The chain combines TRBV5-1 with TRBJ2-4, with D maybe TRBD2 (5 bases). V was trimmed by 4 bases and J by 8 bases, leaving 16 bases between them. Germline V gene sequence: CDR1 SGHRS, CDR2 YFSETQ. The CDR3 totals 14 residues. The CDR3 spells CASSLPQSRDIQYF. CDR3 nucleotides: TGCGCCAGCAGCCTGCCTCAATCGAGGGACATTCAGTACTTC.

This clone showed up just a few times. The J gene is TRBJ1-2, the V gene TRBV28, with D hard to call. Germline V gene lookup returns CDR1 MDHEN and CDR2 SYDVKM. The V gene lost 5 bases and the J gene lost 0 bases, with 7 bases spanning the gap. The CDR3 has 13 residues. For the CDR3, the DNA is TGTGCCAGCAGTGCCGGGGCTAACTATGGCTACACCTTC. Its protein is CASSAGANYGYTF.